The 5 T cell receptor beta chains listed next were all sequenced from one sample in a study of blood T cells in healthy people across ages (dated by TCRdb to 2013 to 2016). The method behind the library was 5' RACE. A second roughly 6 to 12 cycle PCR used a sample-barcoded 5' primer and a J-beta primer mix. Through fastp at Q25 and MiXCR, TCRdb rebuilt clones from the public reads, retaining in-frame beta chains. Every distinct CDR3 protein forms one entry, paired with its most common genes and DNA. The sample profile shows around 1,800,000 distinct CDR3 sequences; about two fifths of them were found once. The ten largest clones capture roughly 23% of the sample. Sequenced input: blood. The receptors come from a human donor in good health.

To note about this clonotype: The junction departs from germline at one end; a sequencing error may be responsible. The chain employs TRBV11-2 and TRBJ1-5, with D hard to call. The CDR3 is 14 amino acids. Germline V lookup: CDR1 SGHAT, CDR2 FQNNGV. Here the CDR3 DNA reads TGTGCCAGCGGCTTAGGCCCTGGTGGTCAGCCCCAGCATTTT. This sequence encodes CASGLGPGGQPQHF.

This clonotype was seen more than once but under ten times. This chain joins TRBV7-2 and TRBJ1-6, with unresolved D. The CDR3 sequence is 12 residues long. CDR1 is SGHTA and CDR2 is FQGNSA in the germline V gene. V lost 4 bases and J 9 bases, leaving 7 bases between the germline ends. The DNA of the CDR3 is TGTGCCAGCAGCTCCAGAGTTTCACCCCTCCACTTT. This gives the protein CASSSRVSPLHF.

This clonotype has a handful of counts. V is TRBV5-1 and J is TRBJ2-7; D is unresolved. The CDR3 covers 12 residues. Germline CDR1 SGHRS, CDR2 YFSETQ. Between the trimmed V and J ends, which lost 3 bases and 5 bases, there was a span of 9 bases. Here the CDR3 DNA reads TGCGCCAGCAGCTCACACACGGACGAGCAGTACTTC. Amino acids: CASSSHTDEQYF.

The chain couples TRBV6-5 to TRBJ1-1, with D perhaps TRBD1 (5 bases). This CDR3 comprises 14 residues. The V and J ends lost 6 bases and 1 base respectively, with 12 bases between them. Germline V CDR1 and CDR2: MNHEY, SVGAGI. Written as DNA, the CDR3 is TGTGCCAGCAGCCCCGGGACTTCGAACACTGAAGCTTTCTTT. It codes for CASSPGTSNTEAFF.

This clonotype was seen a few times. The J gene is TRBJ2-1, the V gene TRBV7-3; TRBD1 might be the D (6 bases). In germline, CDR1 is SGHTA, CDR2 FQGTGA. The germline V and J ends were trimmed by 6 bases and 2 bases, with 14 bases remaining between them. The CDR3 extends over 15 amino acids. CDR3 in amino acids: CASSRDGQTYNEQFF. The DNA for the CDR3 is TGTGCCAGCAGTAGGGACGGACAGACCTACAATGAGCAGTTCTTC.